Given below is one T cell receptor (beta chain) in context. These data belong to a study of OX40 agonist ivuxolimab in advanced cancers. Repertoires were generated with immunoSEQ multiplex PCR, while TCRdb's copy carries only in-frame clones and drops some. Of some 69,000 clones in the sample, 80% were seen once. The CDR3 length is 17 residues. V lost 0 bases and J lost 2; bases outside the gene matches: 4. The germline CDR1 and CDR2 sequences are SEHNR and FQNEAQ (reference sequence). The rearrangement links TRBV7-9 to TRBJ2-5; 12 bases line up with TRBD2. The sequenced sample was CD4+ or CD8+ T cells sorted from blood, obtained in a trial of the OX40 agonist ivuxolimab. The source of this sequence is an adult with an advanced solid tumor such as melanoma, head and neck, liver or kidney cancer. The CDR3 reads CASSLATSGGPQETQYF. DNA for the CDR3: TGTGCCAGCAGCTTAGCGACTAGCGGGGGACCGCAAGAGACCCAGTACTTC.